These T cell receptor beta chains were read from a single sample in a study of radiotherapy plus CTLA-4 blockade in lung cancer. Produced via immunoSEQ multiplex PCR; TCRdb's table is partial and in-frame only. The sample gives tens of thousands of clones, roughly 79% of which show up once; 3.5% to 4.5% is in the top ten. The sequences come from peripheral blood, collected from a patient treated with radiotherapy plus ipilimumab. The receptors were sampled from a human donor with non-small cell lung cancer who had a partial response to radiotherapy plus ipilimumab. Some clones in this sample may be carry-over from other donors' samples. The CDR3 runs from the conserved cysteine through the conserved F or W. Fields, in order: D gene, V gene, clone size, J gene, CDR3 DNA, CDR3 protein. The D gene is left open where the match is weak. The size field is filled for only some rows; it gives once, few, many or a size class.

>TRBD2|TRBV7-9|.|TRBJ2-2
TGTGCCGGCGGGGGGCCGGACACCGGGGAGCTGTTTTTT
CAGGGPDTGELFF
>TRBD2|TRBV10-3|.|TRBJ2-1
TGTGCCATCAGTGAGGCATTAGCGGGGCCCCTTTATGAGCAGTTCTTC
CAISEALAGPLYEQFF
>TRBD2|TRBV19|.|TRBJ2-3
TGTGCCAGTAGTATAATCGGCCTAGCGGGATCCACAGATACGCAGTATTTT
CASSIIGLAGSTDTQYF
>.|TRBV2|.|TRBJ2-3
TGTGCCAGCAGGACAGGCACAGATACGCAGTATTTT
CASRTGTDTQYF
>TRBD2|TRBV7-8|.|TRBJ2-1
TGTGCCAGCAGCTTAGCCAGCGGGAGCGTTTACAATGAGCAGTTCTTC
CASSLASGSVYNEQFF
>TRBD2|TRBV18|few|TRBJ2-7
TGTGCCAGCTCATATAGCGGGAGTCGCTACGAGCAGTACTTC
CASSYSGSRYEQYF
>TRBD1|TRBV4-2|.|TRBJ2-6
TGTGCCAGCAGCCCCCAAGGACAGGGAGACTCTGGGGCCAACGTCCTGACTTTC
CASSPQGQGDSGANVLTF
>.|TRBV7-9|.|TRBJ2-2
TGTGCCAGCAGCCGGCAGGGGTGGGCCGGGGAGCTGTTTTTT
CASSRQGWAGELFF
>TRBD2|TRBV6-5|.|TRBJ2-7
TGTGCCAGCAGTTACCAGCGGGATGGCTACGAGCAGTACTTC
CASSYQRDGYEQYF
>TRBD2|TRBV28|.|TRBJ2-7
TGTGCCAGCAGTAGAGCGGGGACCCCCTACGAGCAGTACTTC
CASSRAGTPYEQYF
>TRBD1|TRBV10-2|.|TRBJ1-5
TGCGCCAGCAGAGACAGGGTTTATCAGCCCCAGCATTTT
CASRDRVYQPQHF
>TRBD2|TRBV2|.|TRBJ2-3
TGTGCCAGCAGTGCGCGGGAGGGCGATACGCAGTATTTT
CASSAREGDTQYF
>.|TRBV9|.|TRBJ2-2
TGTGCCAGCAGCGTAGAGGGGAAGATGACCGGGGAGCTGTTTTTT
CASSVEGKMTGELFF
>TRBD1|TRBV28|.|TRBJ2-7
TGTGCCAGCACGGACTTTTTAGGGGGCGACGAGCAGTACTTC
CASTDFLGGDEQYF
>TRBD2|TRBV7-2|.|TRBJ2-3
TGTGCCAGCAGCTTCGGGACTACGGGGGATACGCAGTATTTT
CASSFGTTGDTQYF
>.|TRBV5-1|.|TRBJ2-7
TGCGCCAGCAGCCCAAGGAGGGGGCATAACGCCGAGCAGTACTTC
CASSPRRGHNAEQYF
>TRBD1|TRBV4-1|.|TRBJ2-5
TGCGCCTCCCGGGACAGGGACCAAGAGACCCAGTACTTC
CASRDRDQETQYF
>.|TRBV4-2|.|TRBJ1-6
TGTGCCAGCAGCCAAGTTACACAAGATAATTCACCCCTCCACTTT
CASSQVTQDNSPLHF
>TRBD1|TRBV18|once|TRBJ2-7
TGTGCCAGCTCCCAAGACAGGGGGCGCGGGGGCGAGCAGTACTTC
CASSQDRGRGGEQYF
>.|TRBV4-2|.|TRBJ2-5
TGTGCCAGCAGCCAAGATGGGGCATGGGAGACCCAGTACTTC
CASSQDGAWETQYF
>.|TRBV7-9|.|TRBJ2-1
TGTGCCAGCAGCCCTTCCGGCGGCGAGCAGTTCTTC
CASSPSGGEQFF
>.|TRBV6-1|.|TRBJ1-2
TGTGCCAGCAGTGAAGGGACCGGGGGTGACGGCTACACCTTC
CASSEGTGGDGYTF
>TRBD1|TRBV11-2|once|TRBJ2-7
TGTGCCAGCAGCCCAATAACAGGGGACTACGAGCAGTACTTC
CASSPITGDYEQYF
>TRBD1|TRBV7-3|.|TRBJ2-1
TGTGCCAGCAGCCCATACGGGACAGGGGGCTATGAGCAGTTCTTC
CASSPYGTGGYEQFF
>.|TRBV2|once|TRBJ1-1
TGTGCCAGCGTCGGGGACACTGAAGCTTTCTTT
CASVGDTEAFF
>.|TRBV6-5|.|TRBJ1-2
TGTGCCAGCAGTTACTCAGCCAGGCAAACTTACTATGGCTACACCTTC
CASSYSARQTYYGYTF
>.|TRBV5-6|.|TRBJ2-1
TGTGCCAGCACCCGGTACAATGAGCAGTTCTTC
CASTRYNEQFF
>.|TRBV28|.|TRBJ1-5
TGTGCCAGCAGGCCGACCGGGGGTGACCAGCCCCAGCATTTT
CASRPTGGDQPQHF